This TCR beta chain was recovered during a study of CD8 T cells in ankylosing spondylitis. Library preparation for TCR beta used quantitative 5'-RACE with molecular barcodes. In TCRdb, the 5' RACE reads were re-called with MiXCR into one record per CDR3 protein. The profile shows around 130,000 distinct CDR3 sequences, about 7% of them singletons. This clonotype was detected ten times or more. The CDR3 sequence is 16 residues long. After removal of 5 bases from V and 4 bases from J, the junction contained 10 bases not matched to a gene. From germline, CDR1 is SEHNR and CDR2 FQNEAQ (reference sequence).

J is TRBJ2-1 and V is TRBV7-9; the match to TRBD2 covers 8 bases. The sequenced material came from blood, either unsorted or a sorted T cell fraction (not recorded which). The sequence was obtained from a male donor with ankylosing spondylitis or in good health (not recorded which). This CDR3 reads CASSRGAGGLYNEQFF. CDR3 coding DNA: TGTGCCAGCAGCCGCGGCGCGGGGGGCTTATACAATGAGCAGTTCTTC.